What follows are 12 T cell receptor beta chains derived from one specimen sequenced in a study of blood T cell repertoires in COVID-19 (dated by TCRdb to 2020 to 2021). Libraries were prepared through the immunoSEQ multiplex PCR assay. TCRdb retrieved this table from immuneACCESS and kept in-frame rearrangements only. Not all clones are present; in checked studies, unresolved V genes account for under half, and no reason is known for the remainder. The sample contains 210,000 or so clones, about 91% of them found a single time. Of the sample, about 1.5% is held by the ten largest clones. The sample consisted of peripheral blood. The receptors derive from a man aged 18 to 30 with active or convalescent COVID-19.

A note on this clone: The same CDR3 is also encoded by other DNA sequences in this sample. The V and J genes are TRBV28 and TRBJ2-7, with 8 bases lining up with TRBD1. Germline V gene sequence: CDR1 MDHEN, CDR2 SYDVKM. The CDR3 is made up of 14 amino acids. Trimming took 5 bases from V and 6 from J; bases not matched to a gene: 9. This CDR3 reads CASSPRDRRGEQYF. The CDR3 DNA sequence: TGTGCCAGCAGTCCCAGGGACAGGCGAGGCGAGCAGTACTTC.

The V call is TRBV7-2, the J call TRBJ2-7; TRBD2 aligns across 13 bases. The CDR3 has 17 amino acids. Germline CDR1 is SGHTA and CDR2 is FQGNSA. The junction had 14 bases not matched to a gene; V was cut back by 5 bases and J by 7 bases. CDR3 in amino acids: CASSPLLTSGRAREQYF. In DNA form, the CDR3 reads TGTGCCAGCAGCCCCCTACTAACTAGCGGGAGGGCTCGGGAGCAGTACTTC.

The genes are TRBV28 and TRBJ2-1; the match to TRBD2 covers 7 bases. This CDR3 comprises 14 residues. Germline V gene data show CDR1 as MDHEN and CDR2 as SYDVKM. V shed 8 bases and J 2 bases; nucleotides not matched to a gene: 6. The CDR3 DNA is TGTGCCAGCTTCCCCGCGGGAGCCTACAATGAGCAGTTCTTC. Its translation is CASFPAGAYNEQFF.

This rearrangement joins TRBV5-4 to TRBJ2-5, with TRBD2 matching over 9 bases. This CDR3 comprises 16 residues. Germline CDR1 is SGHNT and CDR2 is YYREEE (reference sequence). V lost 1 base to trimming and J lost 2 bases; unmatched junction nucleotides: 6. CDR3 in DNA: TGTGCCAGCAGCTTGTCATCACTAGCGGGTCAAGAGACCCAGTACTTC. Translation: CASSLSSLAGQETQYF. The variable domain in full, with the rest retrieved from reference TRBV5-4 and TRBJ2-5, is ETGVTQSPTHLIKTRGQQVTLRCSSQSGHNTVSWYQQALGQGPQFIFQYYREEENGRGNFPPRFSGLQFPNYSSELNVNALELDDSALYLCASSLSSLAGQETQYFGPGTRLLVL.

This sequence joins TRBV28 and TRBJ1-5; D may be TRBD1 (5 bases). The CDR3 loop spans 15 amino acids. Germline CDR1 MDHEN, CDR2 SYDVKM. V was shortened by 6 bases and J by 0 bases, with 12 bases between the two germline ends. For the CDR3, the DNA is TGTGCCAGCAGGACAGAGAACTATAGCAATCAGCCCCAGCATTTT. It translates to CASRTENYSNQPQHF.

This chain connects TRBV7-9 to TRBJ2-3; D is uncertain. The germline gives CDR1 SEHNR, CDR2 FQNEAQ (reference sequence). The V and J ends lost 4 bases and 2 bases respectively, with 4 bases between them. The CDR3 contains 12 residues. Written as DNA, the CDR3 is TGTGCCAGCAGCTCTCTCACAGATACGCAGTATTTT. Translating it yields CASSSLTDTQYF.

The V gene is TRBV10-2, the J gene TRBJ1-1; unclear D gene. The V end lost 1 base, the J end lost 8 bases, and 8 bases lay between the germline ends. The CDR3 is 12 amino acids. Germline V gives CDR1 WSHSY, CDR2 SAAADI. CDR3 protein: CASSEWAEEAFF. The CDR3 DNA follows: TGCGCCAGCAGTGAGTGGGCAGAGGAAGCTTTCTTT.

Here the CDR3 reads CASSIYRDRSNSNQPQHF. In DNA, the CDR3 is TGTGCCAGCAGCATCTACCGGGACAGGTCAAATAGCAATCAGCCCCAGCATTTT. The rearrangement uses TRBV7-8 and TRBJ1-5; TRBD1 agrees at 8 bases. Germline trimming cut 5 bases from V and 0 bases from J; bases unmatched to any gene: 12. This CDR3 has 18 amino acids. Germline values: CDR1 SGHVS, CDR2 FQNEAQ.

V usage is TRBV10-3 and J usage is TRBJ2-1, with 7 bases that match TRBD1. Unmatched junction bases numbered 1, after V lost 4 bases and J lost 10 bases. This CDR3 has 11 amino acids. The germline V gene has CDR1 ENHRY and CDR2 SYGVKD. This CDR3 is CAISGGQEQFF. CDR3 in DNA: TGTGCCATCAGTGGGGGACAGGAGCAGTTCTTC.

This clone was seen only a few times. Here the CDR3 DNA reads TGTGCCAGCAGCTTGACGGGCAGGGTCATTAACCCTAGCACAGATACGCAGTATTTT. Translated, it gives CASSLTGRVINPSTDTQYF. The chain uses TRBV5-8 and TRBJ2-3, with D possibly matching TRBD1 (5 bases). The CDR3 contains 19 residues. With 1 base removed from V and 0 bases from J, the gap between germline ends came to 21 bases. Per germline, CDR1 SGHTS and CDR2 YDEGEE.

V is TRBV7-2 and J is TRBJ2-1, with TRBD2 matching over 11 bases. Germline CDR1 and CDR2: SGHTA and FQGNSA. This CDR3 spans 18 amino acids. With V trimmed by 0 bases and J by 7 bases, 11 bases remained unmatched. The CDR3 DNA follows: TGTGCCAGCAGCTTAGCTCAGGTAGGGCTAGCGGGAGGTAATGAGCAGTTCTTC. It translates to CASSLAQVGLAGGNEQFF.

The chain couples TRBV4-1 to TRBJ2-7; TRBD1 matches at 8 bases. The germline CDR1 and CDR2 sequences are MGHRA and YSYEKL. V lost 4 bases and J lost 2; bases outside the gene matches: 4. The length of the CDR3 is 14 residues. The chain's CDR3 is CASSRGQGTYEQYF. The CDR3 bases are TGCGCCAGCAGCCGAGGACAGGGCACCTACGAGCAGTACTTC.